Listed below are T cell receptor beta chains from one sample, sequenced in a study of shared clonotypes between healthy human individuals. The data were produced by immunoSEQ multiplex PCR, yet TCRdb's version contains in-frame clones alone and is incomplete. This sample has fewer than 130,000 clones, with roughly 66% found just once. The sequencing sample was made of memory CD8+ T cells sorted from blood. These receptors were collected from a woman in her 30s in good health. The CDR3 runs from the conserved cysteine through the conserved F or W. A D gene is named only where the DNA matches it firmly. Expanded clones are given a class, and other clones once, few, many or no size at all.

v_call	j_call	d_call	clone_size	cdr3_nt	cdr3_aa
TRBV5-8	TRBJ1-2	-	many	TGTGCCAGCAGCTTGCGGGGATATGGCTACACCTTC	CASSLRGYGYTF
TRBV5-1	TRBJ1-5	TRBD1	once	TGCGCCAGCAGTGTAGACAGGGCGCAGCCCCAGCATTTT	CASSVDRAQPQHF
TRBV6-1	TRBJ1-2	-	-	TGTGCCAGCAGTGGACAGGATACCGCCTTC	CASSGQDTAF
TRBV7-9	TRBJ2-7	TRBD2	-	TGTGCCAGCAGCCAAGAGCAGGGAGGGGATGCCTACGAGCAGTACTTC	CASSQEQGGDAYEQYF
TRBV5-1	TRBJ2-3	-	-	TGCGCCAGCAGCTTGGGGACCTTAAACACAGATACGCAGTATTTT	CASSLGTLNTDTQYF
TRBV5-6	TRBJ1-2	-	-	TGTGCCAGCAGCTCCGTAACCACAGGGCGGGATGGCTACACCTTC	CASSSVTTGRDGYTF
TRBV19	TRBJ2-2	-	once	TGTGCCAGTAGTAGACTGCTCGGCACCGGGGAGCTGTTTTTT	CASSRLLGTGELFF
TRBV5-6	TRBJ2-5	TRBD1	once	TGTGCCAGCAGCTCCCGACAGGGGGGGGAGACCCAGTACTTC	CASSSRQGGETQYF
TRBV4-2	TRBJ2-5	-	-	TGTGCCAGCAGCCAAGATCTACTAAACGAAGAGACCCAGTACTTC	CASSQDLLNEETQYF
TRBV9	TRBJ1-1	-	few	TGTGCCAGCAGCGCACAGGGCTGGACTGAAGCTTTCTTT	CASSAQGWTEAFF
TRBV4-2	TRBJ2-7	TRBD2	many	TGTGCCAGCAGCCCCCCGGGACTAGCGGGAGATGAGCAGTACTTC	CASSPPGLAGDEQYF
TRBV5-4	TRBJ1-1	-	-	TGTGCCAGCAGCCCGGGTAATCATGAAGCTTTCTTT	CASSPGNHEAFF
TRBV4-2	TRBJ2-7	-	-	TGTGCCAGCAGCCAAGAAGTGGGGTCGGTCCACGAGCAGTACTTC	CASSQEVGSVHEQYF
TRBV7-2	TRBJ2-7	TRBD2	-	TGTGCCAGCAGCCCCCGACAGGCGCCTAGACTAGCGGGAGACGAGCAGTACTTC	CASSPRQAPRLAGDEQYF
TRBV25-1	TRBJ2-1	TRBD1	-	TGTGCCAGCAGCGGCGACAGGGGGCCCTACAATGAGCAGTTCTTC	CASSGDRGPYNEQFF
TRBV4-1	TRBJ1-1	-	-	TGCGCCAGCAGCCAAGAGGGGAGAGGTGGACACACTGAAGCTTTCTTT	CASSQEGRGGHTEAFF
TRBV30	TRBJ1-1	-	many	TGTGCCTGGAGTGTAATCCTGAACACTGAAGCTTTCTTT	CAWSVILNTEAFF
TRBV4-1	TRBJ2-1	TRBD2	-	TGCGCCAGCAGCCCTGGGACTAGCGGGACCTATGAGCAGTTCTTC	CASSPGTSGTYEQFF
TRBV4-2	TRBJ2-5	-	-	TGTGCCAGCAGCCAAGAATGGACGGGCCAAGAGACCCAGTACTTC	CASSQEWTGQETQYF
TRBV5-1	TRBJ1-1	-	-	TGCGCCAGCAGCCCAACGAGGGAGGACACTGAAGCTTTCTTT	CASSPTREDTEAFF
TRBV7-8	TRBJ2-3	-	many	TGTGCCAGCAGCTTGGGAGACTTCCTTTACCCTCCAGATACGCAGTATTTT	CASSLGDFLYPPDTQYF
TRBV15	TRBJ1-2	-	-	TGTGCCACCAGCAGAGATCGCGGTACATCGTATGGCTACACCTTC	CATSRDRGTSYGYTF
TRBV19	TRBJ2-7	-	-	TGTGCCGGGGGCTGTCGGAGTGATTCCTACGAGCAGTACTTC	CAGGCRSDSYEQYF
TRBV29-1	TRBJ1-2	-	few	TGCAGCGTTGAAGATAATGGCTACACCTTC	CSVEDNGYTF
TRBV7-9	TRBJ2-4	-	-	TGTGCCAGCAGTTCCGGTTCGCCGGTGGCCAAAAACATTCAGTACTTC	CASSSGSPVAKNIQYF
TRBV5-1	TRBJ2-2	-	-	TGCGCCAGCAGACCGACCACCGGGTCTTACGGGGAGCTGTTTTTT	CASRPTTGSYGELFF
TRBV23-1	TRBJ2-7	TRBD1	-	TGCGCCACCCTAGACAGGGGAGTCTACGAGCAGTACTTC	CATLDRGVYEQYF
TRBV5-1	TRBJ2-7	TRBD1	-	TGCGCCAGCAACTTCCACCCGACAGGGAGCTCCTACGAGCAGTACTTC	CASNFHPTGSSYEQYF
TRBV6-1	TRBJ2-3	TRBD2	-	TGTGCCAGCAGTGAACTTGGGAGGGTCGCAGATACGCAGTATTTT	CASSELGRVADTQYF
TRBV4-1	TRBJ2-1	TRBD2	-	TGCGCCAGCAGCCAAGGGGAGGGGTACAATGAGCAGTTCTTC	CASSQGEGYNEQFF
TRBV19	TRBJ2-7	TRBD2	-	TGTGCCAGTAGTATAGGGGCAGCCGGGACTACAAACTACGAGCAGTACTTC	CASSIGAAGTTNYEQYF
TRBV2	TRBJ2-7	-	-	TGTGCCAGCGGAGGCTCTGCCTACGAGCAGTACTTC	CASGGSAYEQYF
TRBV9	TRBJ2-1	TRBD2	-	TGTGCCAGCAGCATTTGGACTAGCGGGATGAATGAGCAGTTCTTC	CASSIWTSGMNEQFF
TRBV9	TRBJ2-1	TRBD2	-	TGTGCCAGCAGCGTAGCCAGCGGGAGTGAGAATGAGCAGTTCTTC	CASSVASGSENEQFF
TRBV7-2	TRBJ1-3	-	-	TGTGCCAGCAGCTTAGCGTATTGGGCACACGATGGAAACACCATATATTTT	CASSLAYWAHDGNTIYF
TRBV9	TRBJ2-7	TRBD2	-	TGTGCCAGCAGCGGGACTAGCGGCATCGAGCAGTACTTC	CASSGTSGIEQYF
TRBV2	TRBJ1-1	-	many	TGTGCCAGCAGCGACGGGGGGAGAACTGAAGCTTTCTTT	CASSDGGRTEAFF
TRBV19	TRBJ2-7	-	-	TGTGCCAGTAGTATTGATAGGGGCGACCCGGAGCAGTACTTC	CASSIDRGDPEQYF
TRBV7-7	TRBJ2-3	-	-	TGTGCCAGCAGCTTAGGTCTAGGTGGAGATACGCAGTATTTT	CASSLGLGGDTQYF
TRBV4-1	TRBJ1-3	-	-	TGCGCCAGCAGCGCCCCTACAGACCCTCGCTCTGGAAACACCATATATTTT	CASSAPTDPRSGNTIYF
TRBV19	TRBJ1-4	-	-	TGTGCCAGTAGTCCCTCCCGGATCTCAACTAATGAAAAACTGTTTTTT	CASSPSRISTNEKLFF
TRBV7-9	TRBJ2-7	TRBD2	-	TGTGCCAGCAGCCCCGGACTAGCGGGAGAGACGATCTACGAGCAGTACTTC	CASSPGLAGETIYEQYF
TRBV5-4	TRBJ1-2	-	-	TGTGCCAGCAGCCAGAATTTCCGGGATCCCTATGGCTACACCTTC	CASSQNFRDPYGYTF
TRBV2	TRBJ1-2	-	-	TGTGCCAGCAGTGATGGGGGCTATGGCTACACCTTC	CASSDGGYGYTF
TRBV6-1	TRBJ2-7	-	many	TGTGCCAGCAGCTATCGGGACGGAGACTCCTACGAGCAGTACTTC	CASSYRDGDSYEQYF
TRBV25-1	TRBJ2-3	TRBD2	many	TGTGCCAGCAGTGGAGGGAGGGTCGATACGCAGTATTTT	CASSGGRVDTQYF
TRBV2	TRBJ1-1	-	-	TGTGCCACCTCCCTTGGTGAGCCTTTCTTT	CATSLGEPFF
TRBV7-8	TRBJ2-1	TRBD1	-	TGTGCCAGCAGCTTAAGACAGGGCCCCTACAATGAGCAGTTCTTC	CASSLRQGPYNEQFF
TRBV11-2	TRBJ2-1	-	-	TGTGCCAGCAGCTTAGGTATTCGTCGAGCGGGCCTCTACAATGAGCAGTTCTTC	CASSLGIRRAGLYNEQFF
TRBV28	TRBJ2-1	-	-	TGTGCCAGCAGTTGCGAACATCATAGTTTGCGACATCATGAGCAGTTCTTC	CASSCEHHSLRHHEQFF
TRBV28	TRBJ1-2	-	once	TGTGCCAGCAGGATGAGCTATGGCTACACCTTC	CASRMSYGYTF
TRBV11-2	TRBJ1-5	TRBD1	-	TGTGCCAGCAGCTTGGACAGGGGAGGCAATCAGCCCCAGCATTTT	CASSLDRGGNQPQHF
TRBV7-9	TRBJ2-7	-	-	TGTGCCAGCAGCTTAAGGCTAAGCTACTACGAGCAGTACTTC	CASSLRLSYYEQYF
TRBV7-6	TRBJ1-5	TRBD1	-	TGTGCCAGCAGTTTAGGCCCCGGGACAGGCGGCAATCAGCCCCAGCATTTT	CASSLGPGTGGNQPQHF
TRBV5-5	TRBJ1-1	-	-	TGTGCCAGCTTACAGGACACTGAAGCTTTCTTT	CASLQDTEAFF